These T cell receptor beta chains were read from a single sample in a study of shared clonotypes between healthy human individuals. Only in-frame clones appear in the TCRdb table, and some are missing; sequencing was by immunoSEQ multiplex PCR. The table includes a few million clones, about 90% detected once. Specimen: naive CD4+ T cells from PBMCs. These receptors originate from a man aged 18 to 30 in good health. Some clones in this sample may be carry-over from other donors' samples. Each CDR3 is given with its conserved first and last residue. Each record gives: CDR3 length, clone size, V gene, D gene, J gene, CDR3 DNA, CDR3 protein. A D gene is named only where the DNA matches it firmly. Clone size appears in some rows only: once, few, many, or a class for an expanded clone.

12	-	TRBV29-1	-	TRBJ2-5	TGCAGCGGCCAAGGGGCAGAAGAGACCCAGTACTTC	CSGQGAEETQYF
14	-	TRBV14	-	TRBJ2-7	TGTGCCAGCAGCCAAGATCGGGGGATCGGCGAGCAGTACTTC	CASSQDRGIGEQYF
16	-	TRBV28	-	TRBJ2-7	TGTGCCAGCAGTTCGCAGGGTGGCGGGATAGTCTACGAGCAGTACTTC	CASSSQGGGIVYEQYF
14	-	TRBV5-1	-	TRBJ2-7	TGCGCCAGCAGCAGACGGACAAGGGGTAACGAGCAGTACTTC	CASSRRTRGNEQYF
15	-	TRBV11-3	TRBD1	TRBJ1-2	TGTGCCAACGTTTCCCAAACAGGGGATTCCTATGGCTACACCTTC	CANVSQTGDSYGYTF
13	once	TRBV9	TRBD1	TRBJ1-2	TGTGCCAGCAGCGTGGGACAGGGGGATCCCTACACCTTC	CASSVGQGDPYTF
20	-	TRBV12-5	-	TRBJ2-2	TGTGCTAGTGGTTTATCCCCCAGGGGGCGCGAAGCTAGCGGGTCCGGGGAGCTGTTTTTT	CASGLSPRGREASGSGELFF
15	-	TRBV18	TRBD1	TRBJ2-5	TGTGCCAGCTCACCAACGACAGGGACCCAAGAGACCCAGTACTTC	CASSPTTGTQETQYF
13	-	TRBV4-2	-	TRBJ2-5	TGTGCCAGCAGCCAAGGTTTCCTAGAGACCCAGTACTTC	CASSQGFLETQYF
14	once	TRBV5-1	-	TRBJ1-1	TGCGCCAGCAGCCTAAGACAGTCGAACACTGAAGCTTTCTTT	CASSLRQSNTEAFF
14	once	TRBV28	-	TRBJ1-5	TGTGCCAGCAGTCGCCCAGCGAATGGTCAGCCCCAGCATTTT	CASSRPANGQPQHF
17	-	TRBV4-1	TRBD2	TRBJ2-1	TGCGCCAGCAGCCCAATACTAGCGGGAATTTCCTACAATGAGCAGTTCTTC	CASSPILAGISYNEQFF
14	-	TRBV11-1	-	TRBJ1-2	TGTGCCAGCAGCTTCGACCGGAGCCACTATGGCTACACCTTC	CASSFDRSHYGYTF
16	-	TRBV5-1	-	TRBJ2-1	TGCGCCAGCAGCTTTCAGGGGACGAGCTCCTACAATGAGCAGTTCTTC	CASSFQGTSSYNEQFF
16	-	TRBV5-4	-	TRBJ2-1	TGTGCCAGCAGCTTGGGTGGTTCGGGCTCCTACAATGAGCAGTTCTTC	CASSLGGSGSYNEQFF
15	-	TRBV2	-	TRBJ2-7	TGTGCCAGCAGTGAAGTGTGGTCCCCTTTGTACGAGCAGTACTTC	CASSEVWSPLYEQYF
15	-	TRBV9	-	TRBJ2-1	TGTGCCAGCAGCGTAATGGGCGGGATCTACAATGAGCAGTTCTTC	CASSVMGGIYNEQFF
16	-	TRBV7-9	TRBD1	TRBJ2-2	TGTGCCAGCAGCCGCCGTGGACAGGGGAACACCGGGGAGCTGTTTTTT	CASSRRGQGNTGELFF
18	-	TRBV9	TRBD2	TRBJ2-5	TGTGCCAGCAGCGTAGCTTTGGGGGGAGGGGTCCGACAAGAGACCCAGTACTTC	CASSVALGGGVRQETQYF
17	-	TRBV28	TRBD1	TRBJ2-3	TGTGCCAGCAGTTTTCCCTGGACAGGTCGTAGCACAGATACGCAGTATTTT	CASSFPWTGRSTDTQYF
15	-	TRBV6-1	TRBD1	TRBJ1-5	TGTGCCAGCATGAAAGAACAGGGGGTTAGTCAGCCCCAGCATTTT	CASMKEQGVSQPQHF
16	-	TRBV7-9	TRBD2	TRBJ2-1	TGTGCCAGCAGCTTCTACGCGGGAGAAGTCTACAATGAGCAGTTCTTC	CASSFYAGEVYNEQFF
13	-	TRBV2	-	TRBJ2-5	TGTATGGGGGCGGGCCGGTACCAAGAGACCCAGTACTTC	CMGAGRYQETQYF
16	-	TRBV4-1	TRBD1	TRBJ1-5	TGCGCCAGCAGCCCGGGACAGGTCAGGGGCAATCAGCCCCAGCATTTT	CASSPGQVRGNQPQHF
16	-	TRBV5-4	-	TRBJ2-3	TGTGCCAGCAGCCCCGGGGGCGGAGGCGCGGCAGATACGCAGTATTTT	CASSPGGGGAADTQYF
15	-	TRBV5-1	-	TRBJ2-3	TGCGCCAGCGGCCGTGGAACCACTAGCACAGATACGCAGTATTTT	CASGRGTTSTDTQYF